One sample yielded the 16 T cell receptor beta chains listed below, sequenced in a study of T cells expressing NK-cell markers (dated by TCRdb to the early 2020s). Libraries were built with 5' RACE. Sequencing used an Illumina HiSeq 2000. TCRdb reprocessed the reads and lists each CDR3 protein sequence as a single entry, with no DNA. This sample's records show about 390,000 distinct CDR3 sequences. Around 10% of the sample belongs to the ten largest clones. Sequences were obtained from blood T cells: a sorted CD56 or NKG2C T cell subset, CD4+ or CD8+ T cells, or bulk PBMC T cells (not recorded which). Receptors were obtained from a woman aged 45-60 years in good health. Donor details come from another sample of the same person, matched by shared clones.

CDR3 in amino acids: CASSSRAVTRGTGELFF. V and J are TRBV7-2 and TRBJ2-2; TCRdb selects TRBD1, and the lack of DNA leaves this call unchecked. Germline loops: CDR1 SGHTA, CDR2 FQGNSA. CDR3 length equals 17 residues.

The gene calls are TRBV29-1 and TRBJ2-7. CDR3 length equals 13 residues. Germline V lookup: CDR1 SQVTM, CDR2 ANQGSEA. Here the CDR3 reads CSAIQDYSYEQYF.

The V and J genes are TRBV5-1 and TRBJ2-2; TCRdb selects TRBD1, and the lack of DNA leaves this call unchecked. This CDR3 region has 17 residues. Germline V CDR1 and CDR2: SGHRS, YFSETQ. CDR3 in amino acids: CASDRGLGSRNTGELFF.

CDR3 region: CATSRVAEDTDTQYF. This chain uses TRBV15 with TRBJ2-3. From germline, CDR1 is LNHNV and CDR2 YYDKDF (reference sequence). This CDR3 is built from 15 residues.

This rearrangement joins TRBV24-1 to TRBJ2-2; TCRdb's D call of TRBD2 is untestable without DNA. Germline lookup yields CDR1 KGHDR and CDR2 SFDVKD. The CDR3 loop spans 19 amino acids. The CDR3 here is CATSDHSRLANSNTGELFF.

The V and J genes are TRBV12-3 or TRBV12-4 and TRBJ1-2; TCRdb indicates TRBD1, and absent DNA this call remains unverified. This CDR3 is built from 11 residues. CDR3 protein: CALLRGIGYTF.

The chain joins TRBV7-7 to TRBJ2-2; the TRBD1 assignment by TCRdb is unverifiable without DNA. This CDR3 is built from 15 residues. The germline V gene encodes CDR1 SSHAT and CDR2 FNYEAQ (reference sequence). The CDR3 sequence: CASSLGLGSTGELFF. Filled out from reference TRBV7-7 and TRBJ2-2, the complete variable domain reads GAGVSQSPRYKVTKRGQDVTLRCDPISSHATLYWYQQALGQGPEFLTYFNYEAQPDKSGLPSDRFSAERPEGSISTLTIQRTEQRDSAMYRCASSLGLGSTGELFFGEGSRLTVL.

V gene TRBV4-1 combines with J gene TRBJ2-3; TCRdb outputs TRBD2, but without DNA this stays unchecked. The CDR3 totals 15 residues. CDR1 is MGHRA, CDR2 YSYEKL, per germline. The CDR3 reads CASSQRLAGGDTQYF.

V usage is TRBV19 and J usage is TRBJ1-6. Germline V gene data show CDR1 as LNHDA and CDR2 as SQIVND (reference sequence). This CDR3 contains 14 residues. CDR3 sequence reads: CASKTAGGSSPLHF.

The chain has TRBV29-1 and TRBJ2-3; TCRdb proposes TRBD2, but this gene call is untestable without DNA. CDR1 is SQVTM, CDR2 ANQGSEA, per germline. The CDR3 covers 13 residues. The CDR3 spells CSVGLASRDTQYF.

CDR3 sequence: CASRGGREGDEQFF. The chain combines TRBV2 with TRBJ2-1; checking the TCRdb D call of TRBD2 is not possible without DNA. The germline gives CDR1 SNHLY, CDR2 FYNNEI. The CDR3 contains 14 residues.

The chain recombines TRBV18 with TRBJ2-3. Germline CDR1 is KGHSH and CDR2 is LQKENI. The CDR3 sequence is 15 residues long. CDR3 in amino acids: CASSPPRPGTDTQYF.

The chain links TRBV6-2 or TRBV6-3 to TRBJ2-3; TCRdb proposes TRBD1, but this gene call is untestable without DNA. CDR1 is MNHEY, CDR2 SVGEGT, per germline. This CDR3 is built from 15 residues. Here the CDR3 reads CASSYGAESTDTQYF.

V usage is TRBV6-5 and J usage is TRBJ1-4; TCRdb gives TRBD1 as the D gene, but with no DNA this cannot be confirmed. This CDR3 comprises 15 residues. Germline V gives CDR1 MNHEY, CDR2 SVGAGI. CDR3 in amino acids: CASSYSGRGSRKLFF.

The chain links TRBV12-3 or TRBV12-4 to TRBJ2-1; checking the TCRdb D call of TRBD1 is not possible without DNA. There are 13 residues in the CDR3. The CDR3 sequence is CASSLSRVDEQFF.

The chain couples TRBV7-8 to TRBJ1-6; the TCRdb call, TRBD1, lacks DNA for checking. The CDR3 is 13 amino acids. Germline lookup yields CDR1 SGHVS and CDR2 FQNEAQ. CDR3 loop: CASSPAQGVPLHF.